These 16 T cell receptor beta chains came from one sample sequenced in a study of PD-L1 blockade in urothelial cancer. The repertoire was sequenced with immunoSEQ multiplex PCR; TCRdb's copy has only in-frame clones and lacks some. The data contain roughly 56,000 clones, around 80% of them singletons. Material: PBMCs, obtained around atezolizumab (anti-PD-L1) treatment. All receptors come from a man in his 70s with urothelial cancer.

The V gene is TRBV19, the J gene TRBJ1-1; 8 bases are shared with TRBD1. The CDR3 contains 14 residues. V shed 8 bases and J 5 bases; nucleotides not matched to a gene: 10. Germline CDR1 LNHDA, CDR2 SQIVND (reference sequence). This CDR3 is CASGKDRGYTEAFF. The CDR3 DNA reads TGTGCCAGTGGAAAAGACAGGGGATATACTGAAGCTTTCTTT.

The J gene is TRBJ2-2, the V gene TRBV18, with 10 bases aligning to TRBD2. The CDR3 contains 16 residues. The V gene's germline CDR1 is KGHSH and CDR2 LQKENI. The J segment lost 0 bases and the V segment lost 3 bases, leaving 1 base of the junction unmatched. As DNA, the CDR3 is TGTGCCAGCTCACCCCTAGCGGGGGCGAACACCGGGGAGCTGTTTTTT. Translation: CASSPLAGANTGELFF.

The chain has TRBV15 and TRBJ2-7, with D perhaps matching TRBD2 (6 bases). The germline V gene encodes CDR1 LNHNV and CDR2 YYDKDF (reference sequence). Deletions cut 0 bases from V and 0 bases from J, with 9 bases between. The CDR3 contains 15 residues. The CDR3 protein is CATSRDRELSYEQYF. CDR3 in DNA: TGTGCCACCAGCAGAGATCGGGAGCTCTCCTACGAGCAGTACTTC.

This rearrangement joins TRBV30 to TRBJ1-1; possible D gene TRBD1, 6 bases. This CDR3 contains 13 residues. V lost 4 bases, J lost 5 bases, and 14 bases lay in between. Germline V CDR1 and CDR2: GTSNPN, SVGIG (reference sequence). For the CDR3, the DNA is TGTGCCTGGATGGGGGGGGCGCGTACTGAAGCTTTCTTT. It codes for CAWMGGARTEAFF. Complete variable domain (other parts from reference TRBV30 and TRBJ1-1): SQTIHQWPATLVQPVGSPLSLECTVEGTSNPNLYWYRQAAGRGLQLLFYSVGIGQISSEVPQNLSASRPQDRQFILSSKKLLLSDSGFYLCAWMGGARTEAFFGQGTRLTVV.

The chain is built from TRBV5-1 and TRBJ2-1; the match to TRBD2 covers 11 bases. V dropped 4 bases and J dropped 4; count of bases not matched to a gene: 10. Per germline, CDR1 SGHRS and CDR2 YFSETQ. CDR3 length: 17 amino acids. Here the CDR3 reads CASSLFSGRGLYNEQFF. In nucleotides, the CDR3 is TGCGCCAGCAGCCTTTTTAGCGGGAGGGGATTGTACAATGAGCAGTTCTTC. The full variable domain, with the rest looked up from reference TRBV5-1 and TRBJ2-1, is KAGVTQTPRYLIKTRGQQVTLSCSPISGHRSVSWYQQTPGQGLQFLFEYFSETQRNKGNFPGRFSGRQFSNSRSEMNVSTLELGDSALYLCASSLFSGRGLYNEQFFGPGTRLTVL.

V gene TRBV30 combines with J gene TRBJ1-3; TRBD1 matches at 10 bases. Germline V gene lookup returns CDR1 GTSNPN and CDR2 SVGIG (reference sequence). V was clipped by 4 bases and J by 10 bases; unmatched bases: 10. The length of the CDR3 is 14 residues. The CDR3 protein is CAWTHPGQGFTIYF. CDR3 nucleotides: TGTGCCTGGACTCATCCGGGACAGGGGTTTACCATATATTTT.

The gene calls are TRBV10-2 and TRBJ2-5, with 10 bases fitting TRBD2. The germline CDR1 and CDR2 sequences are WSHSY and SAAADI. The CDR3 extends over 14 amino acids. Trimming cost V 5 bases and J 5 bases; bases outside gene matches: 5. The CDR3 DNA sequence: TGCGCCAGCAGTCTAGCGGGAGTAAGTGAGACCCAGTACTTC. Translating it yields CASSLAGVSETQYF.

The CDR3 nucleotides are TGTGCCAGTAGTAGGGGGCCCACCGGGGAGCTGTTTTTT. It specifies CASSRGPTGELFF. The genes are TRBV19 and TRBJ2-2; possibly TRBD1 for D (6 bases). There are 13 residues in the CDR3. CDR1 LNHDA and CDR2 SQIVND come from the germline V gene (reference sequence). V lost 4 bases and J 4 bases, leaving 7 bases between the germline ends.

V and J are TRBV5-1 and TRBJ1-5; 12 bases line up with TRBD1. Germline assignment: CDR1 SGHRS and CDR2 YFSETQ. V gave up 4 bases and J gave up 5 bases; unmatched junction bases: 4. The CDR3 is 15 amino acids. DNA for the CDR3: TGCGCCAGCAGCGGGGGGACAGGGGGCGATCAGCCCCAGCATTTT. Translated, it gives CASSGGTGGDQPQHF.

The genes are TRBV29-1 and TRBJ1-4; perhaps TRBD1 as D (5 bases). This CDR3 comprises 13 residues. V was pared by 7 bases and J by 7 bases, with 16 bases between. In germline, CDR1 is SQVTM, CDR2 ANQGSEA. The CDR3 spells CSALGRGGEKLFF. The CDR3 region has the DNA TGCAGCGCCCTAGGGAGGGGAGGTGAAAAACTGTTTTTT.

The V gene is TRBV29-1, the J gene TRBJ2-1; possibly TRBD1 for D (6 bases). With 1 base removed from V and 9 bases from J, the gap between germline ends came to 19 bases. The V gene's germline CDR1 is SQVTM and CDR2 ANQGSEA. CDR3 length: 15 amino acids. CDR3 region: CSVEVLGAWESEQFF. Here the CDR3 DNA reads TGCAGCGTTGAAGTTTTGGGGGCTTGGGAGAGTGAGCAGTTCTTC.

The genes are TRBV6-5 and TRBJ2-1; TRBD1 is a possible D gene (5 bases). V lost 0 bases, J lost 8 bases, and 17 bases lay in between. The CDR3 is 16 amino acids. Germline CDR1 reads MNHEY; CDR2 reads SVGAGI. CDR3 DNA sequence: TGTGCCAGCAGTTACTCTCGGACACTTGGAAAGGATGAGCAGTTCTTC. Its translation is CASSYSRTLGKDEQFF.

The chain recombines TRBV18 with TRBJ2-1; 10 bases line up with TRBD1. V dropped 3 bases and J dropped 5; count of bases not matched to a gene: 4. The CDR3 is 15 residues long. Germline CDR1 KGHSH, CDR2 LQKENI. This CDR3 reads CASSPRTGGNNEQFF. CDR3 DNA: TGTGCCAGCTCACCGCGGACAGGGGGTAACAATGAGCAGTTCTTC.

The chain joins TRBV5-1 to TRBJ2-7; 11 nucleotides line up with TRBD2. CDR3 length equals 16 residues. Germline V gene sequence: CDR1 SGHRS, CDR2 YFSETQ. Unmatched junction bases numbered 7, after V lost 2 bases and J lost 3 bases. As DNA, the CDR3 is TGCGCCAGCAGCTTTAAGGCGGGACTAGCGGACTACGAGCAGTACTTC. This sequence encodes CASSFKAGLADYEQYF. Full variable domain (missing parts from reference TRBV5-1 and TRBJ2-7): KAGVTQTPRYLIKTRGQQVTLSCSPISGHRSVSWYQQTPGQGLQFLFEYFSETQRNKGNFPGRFSGRQFSNSRSEMNVSTLELGDSALYLCASSFKAGLADYEQYFGPGTRLTVT.

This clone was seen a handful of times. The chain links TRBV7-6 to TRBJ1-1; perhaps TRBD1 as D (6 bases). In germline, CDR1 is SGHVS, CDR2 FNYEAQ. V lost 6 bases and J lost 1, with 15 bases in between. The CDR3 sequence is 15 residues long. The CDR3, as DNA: TGTGCCAGCAGTAGGGGGACCGCCGCGAACACTGAAGCTTTCTTT. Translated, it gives CASSRGTAANTEAFF.

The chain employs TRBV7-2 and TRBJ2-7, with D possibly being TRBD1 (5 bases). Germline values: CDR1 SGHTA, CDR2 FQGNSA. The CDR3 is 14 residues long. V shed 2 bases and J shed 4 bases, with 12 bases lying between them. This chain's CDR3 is CASSLMPGNYEQYF. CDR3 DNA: TGTGCCAGCAGCTTAATGCCAGGGAATTACGAGCAGTACTTC.